A single T cell receptor beta chain is shown here with its context. Its antigen is not yet known. Base qualities are not provided; no much larger clone lies one nucleotide away. This entry comes from a study of blood T cell repertoires in COVID-19 (dated by TCRdb to the early 2020s). Notes on the research overall: Samples covering the acute and convalescent phases of COVID-19 were provided by collaborators in the United States, Italy and Spain. Nearly every sample came with metadata listing a de-identified subject ID, COVID-19 status, age in years and sex. The dataset comprised deeply sampled blood TCRbeta repertoires from subjects exposed to, actively infected with, or recovered from COVID-19. HLA class I and class II types, where available, came from metadata supplied by the sample provider rather than from assay-based typing. Samples were obtained from the ongoing ImmuneRACE study (first 160 participants) and from some 1,300 subjects provided by 6 global collaborators. The prospective study material was composed of cDNA or gDNA derived from T cells, B-cell-depleted T cells, or PBMCs. The repertoires were released in a freely available public database intended as a resource for research on the immune response to SARS-CoV-2. Study-level results and caveats: The amount of clinical and demographic metadata varied by source and participant and was provided uncurated.

The collaborating institutions used their own protocols to collect whole blood in K2EDTA tubes. For TCRbeta analysis, collaborators shipped samples in one of three forms: frozen whole blood, isolated PBMCs, or DNA extracted from either of those sample types. TCRbeta CDR3 regions were amplified from genomic DNA by means of the immunoSEQ Assay, a bias-controlled multiplex PCR. In the source study's methods: Within the assay, amplification of reference gene primers was used to estimate how many nucleated cells each sample contained. To quantify the absolute abundance of each unique TCRbeta CDR3 rearrangement, sequence reads were collapsed and filtered. Productive Simpson clonality was computed per sample as the square root of Simpson's diversity index over productive rearrangements. TCRdb took this table from immuneACCESS and kept in-frame rearrangements with V and J called. Such tables lack part of the clones; where checked against another copy, unresolved V genes explain under half of the gap, and the rest is unexplained. For V, J and clone size, that table is used; D and trimming come from the DNA. This sample has 50,000 to 75,000 clones in its table, and around 77% of those were observed once. The ten biggest clones cover less than 25% of the sample.

The sample comprised peripheral blood. The receptor was derived from an elderly man with active or convalescent COVID-19.

The nucleotides read TGTGCCAGCAGCCAAAGGTGGACAGGGGGGCAAAAGAATGAAAAACTGTTTTTT. This translates into CASSQRWTGGQKNEKLFF. The chain was built from TRBV4-2 and TRBJ1-4; 10 junctional bases match TRBD1. After removal of 2 bases from V and 5 bases from J, the junction retains 11 bases not matched to a gene. Inclusive of the bounding cysteine and phenylalanine, the CDR3 is 18 residues long. Just CDR3 DNA is preserved here, 54 bases in frame from base 1. From a lookup of the germline V gene, CDR1 and CDR2 are LGHNA and YNFKEQ.